The 30 T cell receptor beta chains listed next were all sequenced from one sample in a study of PD-1 blockade in classical Hodgkin lymphoma (dated by TCRdb to 2019 to 2021). Libraries came from the immunoSEQ multiplex PCR assay. Held by TCRdb, this immuneACCESS table contains in-frame sequences only and omits some clones. Under half of the omission traces to an unresolved V gene where checked; the cause of the rest is unknown. The sample has 99,000 or so clones on record, around 90% of them singletons. The ten biggest clones cover around 17% of the sample. Per the publication, the time point label means: cycle 4 day 1 (C4D1), after 5 to 7 weeks of nivolumab. Every trial patient had relapsed after autologous stem cell transplantation, and cohorts A, B and C differed in prior brentuximab vedotin exposure. The specimen comprised peripheral blood mononuclear cells (PBMCs), sampled before the fourth cycle of nivolumab. The receptors originated from a human donor with classical Hodgkin lymphoma.

The CDR3 DNA sequence: TGCGCCAGCAGTGACCAGACAGGGTTCCAAGAGACCCAGTACTTC. Residues: CASSDQTGFQETQYF. The rearrangement joins TRBV10-1 to TRBJ2-5; the match to TRBD1 covers 7 bases. CDR1 and CDR2 from the germline V gene are WNHNN and SYGVQD (reference sequence). This CDR3 is built from 15 residues. V dropped 3 bases and J dropped 1; count of bases not matched to a gene: 5.

The chain has TRBV30 and TRBJ2-7; 8 bases are a match to TRBD1. CDR1 and CDR2 (germline): GTSNPN, SVGIG (reference sequence). This CDR3 region has 13 residues. V dropped 4 bases and J dropped 6; count of bases not matched to a gene: 8. CDR3 sequence: CAWNRQGFTEQYF. In DNA form, the CDR3 reads TGTGCCTGGAACCGACAGGGGTTCACCGAGCAGTACTTC.

The chain employs TRBV11-2 and TRBJ2-4; D call uncertain. CDR3 size: 15 residues. Trimming pared 0 bases from V and 3 bases from J, leaving 9 bases between. Germline-derived CDR1 and CDR2 are SGHAT and FQNNGV. Written as DNA, the CDR3 is TGTGCCAGCAGCTTAGATTTGGGCTTCAAAAACATTCAGTACTTC. Protein: CASSLDLGFKNIQYF.

CDR3 DNA sequence: TGTGCCATCAGTGGGACAGGGAAGGCCTATGGCTACACCTTC. Translation gives CAISGTGKAYGYTF. The rearrangement joins TRBV10-3 to TRBJ1-2; TRBD1 matches at 8 bases. V shed 4 bases and J 4 bases; nucleotides not matched to a gene: 5. The CDR3 runs to 14 residues. Germline lookup yields CDR1 ENHRY and CDR2 SYGVKD.

V is TRBV4-2 and J is TRBJ2-1, with 16 bases aligning to TRBD2. The germline CDR1 and CDR2 sequences are LGHNA and YNFKEQ. The CDR3 length is 17 residues. The V gene end was trimmed by 1 base and the J gene end by 8 bases; junction bases not matched to a gene: 5. The CDR3 region is CASSQVGTSGRVDEQFF. The CDR3 DNA is TGTGCCAGCAGCCAAGTGGGGACTAGCGGGAGGGTCGATGAGCAGTTCTTC.

This chain connects TRBV6-6 to TRBJ1-1, with D hard to call. Germline loops: CDR1 MNHNY, CDR2 SVGAGI (reference sequence). Trimming removed 2 bases from V and 2 bases from J, with 6 bases in between. This CDR3 contains 13 residues. CDR3: CASSYRANTEAFF. As DNA, the CDR3 is TGTGCCAGCAGTTACCGAGCCAACACTGAAGCTTTCTTT.

Comment on this clone: The same CDR3 is also encoded by other DNA sequences in this sample. This chain connects TRBV29-1 to TRBJ2-7; 7 nucleotides match TRBD1. After removal of 4 bases from V and 2 bases from J, the junction contained 2 bases not matched to a gene. The CDR3 runs to 12 residues. Germline assignment: CDR1 SQVTM and CDR2 ANQGSEA. The CDR3 DNA reads as TGCAGCGTTGGGACAGGAACCTACGAGCAGTACTTC. Translation: CSVGTGTYEQYF.

This chain links TRBV18 with TRBJ2-7; TRBD1 matches at 11 bases. Trimming removed 2 bases from V and 3 bases from J; junction bases left unmatched: 3. Germline-derived CDR1 and CDR2 are KGHSH and LQKENI. The CDR3 contains 15 residues. The CDR3: CASSPGQGARYEQYF. The CDR3 DNA reads TGTGCCAGCTCACCAGGACAGGGGGCCCGCTACGAGCAGTACTTC.

This rearrangement joins TRBV5-8 to TRBJ1-2, with TRBD1 identical over 8 bases. Germline lookup yields CDR1 SGHTS and CDR2 YDEGEE. The J segment lost 3 bases and the V segment lost 0 bases, leaving 1 base of the junction unmatched. The CDR3 has 14 residues. In nucleotides, the CDR3 is TGTGCCAGCAGCTTGGGACAGGGGCACTATGGCTACACCTTC. Amino acids: CASSLGQGHYGYTF.

The rearrangement links TRBV27 to TRBJ2-7, with TRBD2 matching 8 bases. The germline V gene encodes CDR1 MNHEY and CDR2 SMNVEV (reference sequence). The CDR3 length is 15 residues. With V trimmed by 6 bases and J by 2 bases, 9 bases remained unmatched. The CDR3 bases are TGTGCCAGCAGGCCCCGGGGGGGCAACCCCTACGAGCAGTACTTC. Its protein is CASRPRGGNPYEQYF.

The rearrangement links TRBV18 to TRBJ2-2, with D unclear. Germline CDR1 and CDR2: KGHSH and LQKENI. CDR3 length equals 14 residues. The V gene lost 3 bases and the J gene lost 6 bases, with 11 bases spanning the gap. The CDR3 DNA is TGTGCCAGCTCACCTGTGCCGGCTCCCGGGGAGCTGTTTTTT. Encoded protein: CASSPVPAPGELFF.

The V gene is TRBV15, the J gene TRBJ1-1; D is ambiguous. Germline V gene data show CDR1 as LNHNV and CDR2 as YYDKDF (reference sequence). The V end was cut by 1 base, the J end by 1 base, with 7 bases between. The CDR3 runs 14 residues. CDR3 DNA sequence: TGTGCCACCAGCAGAGGGAGCAAGAACACTGAAGCTTTCTTT. Protein: CATSRGSKNTEAFF.

This chain joins TRBV28 and TRBJ1-1; 12 bases line up with TRBD1. V was clipped by 5 bases and J by 3 bases; unmatched bases: 7. The CDR3 consists of 16 residues. The germline CDR1 and CDR2 sequences are MDHEN and SYDVKM. This CDR3 is CASSPGQGASDTEAFF. The CDR3 region has the DNA TGTGCCAGCAGTCCGGGACAGGGGGCCTCAGACACTGAAGCTTTCTTT.

This chain joins TRBV14 and TRBJ2-3, with D perhaps matching TRBD1 (6 bases). The CDR3 runs to 17 residues. Trimming took off 0 bases at V and 1 base at J, with 14 bases between the two ends. Germline V gene lookup returns CDR1 SGHDN and CDR2 FVKESK. DNA of the CDR3: TGTGCCAGCAGCCAAGAACGTAGGGGGTCGGGCACAGATACGCAGTATTTT. Its translation: CASSQERRGSGTDTQYF.

This chain uses TRBV2 with TRBJ2-7, with 10 nucleotides matching TRBD1. V dropped 8 bases and J dropped 3; count of bases not matched to a gene: 4. This CDR3 comprises 13 residues. Looked up from germline, CDR1 is SNHLY and CDR2 is FYNNEI. The CDR3 loop reads CASWTGGFYEQYF. CDR3 DNA sequence: TGTGCCAGCTGGACAGGGGGTTTCTACGAGCAGTACTTC.

The chain couples TRBV6-5 to TRBJ1-2, with D possibly being TRBD1 (5 bases). Germline V gene sequence: CDR1 MNHEY, CDR2 SVGAGI. There are 15 residues in the CDR3. The ends were cut back, 2 bases at V and 8 bases at J, with 18 bases in the middle. CDR3 in amino acids: CASSYRPGGEVGYTF. The CDR3 region has the DNA TGTGCCAGCAGTTACCGCCCGGGAGGGGAGGTAGGCTACACCTTC.

CDR3 DNA sequence: TGTGCCAGCAGCCAAGGACCTACTGGGGGCTCCTACGAGCAGTACTTC. Translation gives CASSQGPTGGSYEQYF. The rearrangement links TRBV4-2 to TRBJ2-7; D tentatively reads TRBD1 or TRBD2 (5 bases each). Germline lookup yields CDR1 LGHNA and CDR2 YNFKEQ. This CDR3 is 16 amino acids long. V was clipped by 1 base and J by 0 bases, with 13 bases between them.

This chain links TRBV27 with TRBJ1-5, with TRBD1 as a possible D gene (6 bases). The CDR3 is made up of 13 amino acids. Trimming took off 7 bases at V and 5 bases at J, with 12 bases between the two ends. Germline V CDR1 and CDR2: MNHEY, SMNVEV (reference sequence). The CDR3 sequence: CASNTGGHQPQHF. CDR3 coding DNA: TGTGCCAGCAACACGGGGGGCCATCAGCCCCAGCATTTT.

The chain recombines TRBV13 with TRBJ2-3, with D tentatively TRBD2 (5 bases). Germline assignment: CDR1 PRHDT and CDR2 FYEKMQ (reference sequence). This CDR3 region has 16 residues. V lost 0 bases and J lost 0, with 10 bases in between. CDR3 region: CASSLGRDTSTDTQYF. DNA for the CDR3: TGTGCCAGCAGCTTAGGTCGGGATACTAGCACAGATACGCAGTATTTT.

The CDR3 DNA reads TGTGCCAGCAGCCGAGACAGGGGGCGGGGCGGGGAGCTGTTTTTT. It translates to CASSRDRGRGGELFF. The V call is TRBV6-5, the J call TRBJ2-2; 10 bases map to TRBD1. The CDR3 has 15 amino acids. Germline CDR1 reads MNHEY; CDR2 reads SVGAGI. V gave up 6 bases and J gave up 7 bases; unmatched junction bases: 8.

The rearrangement joins TRBV4-1 to TRBJ2-5; TRBD2 is a possible D gene (5 bases). CDR3 length equals 14 residues. V lost 2 bases and J 5 bases, leaving 12 bases between the germline ends. Germline loops: CDR1 MGHRA, CDR2 YSYEKL. The CDR3 region is CASSQSPGVETQYF. The CDR3 DNA follows: TGCGCCAGCAGCCAATCCCCCGGGGTCGAGACCCAGTACTTC.

V and J are TRBV7-9 and TRBJ1-2; TRBD1 matches 8 bases. Germline CDR1 and CDR2: SEHNR and FQNEAQ (reference sequence). This CDR3 is built from 17 residues. V lost 2 bases, J lost 4 bases, and 12 bases stayed unmatched. The CDR3 is CASSLFTWDRRPYGYTF. The CDR3 DNA follows: TGTGCCAGCAGCTTATTTACTTGGGACAGGCGTCCCTATGGCTACACCTTC.

This rearrangement joins TRBV28 to TRBJ1-5, with D tentatively TRBD1 (5 bases). This CDR3 has 15 residues. Trimming pared 2 bases from V and 5 bases from J, leaving 13 bases between. Germline CDR1 reads MDHEN; CDR2 reads SYDVKM. The CDR3 DNA is TGTGCCAGCAGTTTAACCGCCAGGGCGCATCAGCCCCAGCATTTT. Translation: CASSLTARAHQPQHF.

The chain carries TRBV6-1 and TRBJ2-3; the D gene is possibly TRBD2 (6 bases). V was clipped by 3 bases and J by 0 bases, with 16 bases between them. The CDR3 is 17 amino acids. Germline CDR1 and CDR2: MNHNS and SASEGT. CDR3 amino acids: CASSDRSGRESTDTQYF. CDR3 in DNA: TGTGCCAGCAGTGACCGGTCGGGGCGGGAAAGCACAGATACGCAGTATTTT.

This clone occurred once. The V call is TRBV30, the J call TRBJ1-5, with unresolved D. Trimming removed 2 bases from V and 2 bases from J, with 10 bases in between. The CDR3 loop spans 14 amino acids. Germline V gene data show CDR1 as GTSNPN and CDR2 as SVGIG (reference sequence). The DNA for the CDR3 is TGTGCCTGGAGTTCCGGGGTGGGCAATCAGCCCCAGCATTTT. Its translation: CAWSSGVGNQPQHF.

The CDR3 sequence: CASSPYGAGGNQPQHF. CDR3 DNA: TGTGCCAGCTCACCCTACGGGGCTGGCGGCAATCAGCCCCAGCATTTT. The V gene is TRBV18, the J gene TRBJ1-5; a possible D gene is TRBD1 (5 bases). Trimming took off 3 bases at V and 2 bases at J, with 14 bases between the two ends. The CDR3 consists of 16 residues. The germline CDR1 and CDR2 sequences are KGHSH and LQKENI.

V and J are TRBV29-1 and TRBJ2-7, with TRBD1 identical over 11 bases. The germline CDR1 and CDR2 sequences are SQVTM and ANQGSEA. Germline trimming cut 8 bases from V and 6 bases from J; bases unmatched to any gene: 12. The CDR3 is 14 amino acids. DNA for the CDR3: TGCAGCATCGGACAGGGGGCTACCCCGCTCGAGCAGTACTTC. This codes for CSIGQGATPLEQYF.

The J gene is TRBJ1-2, the V gene TRBV6-5, with a weak D call TRBD1 (5 bases). Germline V gene lookup returns CDR1 MNHEY and CDR2 SVGAGI. V lost 0 bases to trimming and J lost 8 bases, with 10 bases between them. The CDR3 loop spans 13 amino acids. CDR3 sequence (DNA): TGTGCCAGCAGTTACTCGGGGGGACCCGGCTACACCTTC. Translation: CASSYSGGPGYTF.

The chain has TRBV6-1 and TRBJ2-1; 8 bases line up with TRBD2. Germline CDR1 reads MNHNS; CDR2 reads SASEGT. V dropped 2 bases and J dropped 3; count of bases not matched to a gene: 6. The CDR3 covers 16 residues. The CDR3 loop reads CASSESIAGIYNEQFF. Written as DNA, the CDR3 is TGTGCCAGCAGTGAATCCATAGCGGGAATCTACAATGAGCAGTTCTTC.

The chain combines TRBV30 with TRBJ2-1; a weak D match, TRBD2 (6 bases). The CDR3 covers 14 residues. V lost 3 bases to trimming and J lost 4 bases, with 13 bases between them. Germline loops: CDR1 GTSNPN, CDR2 SVGIG (reference sequence). CDR3 in DNA: TGTGCCTGGAGACGTAGCGGCAGATACAATGAGCAGTTCTTC. As protein: CAWRRSGRYNEQFF.